Presented here are 9 T cell receptor beta chains from one specimen sequenced in a study of Graves' ophthalmopathy and Graves' hyperthyroidism. Transcripts of RNA were the source for amplifying TCR beta CDR3 regions. After a first-round RT-PCR with HTBI primers, a second-round multiplex PCR was run. TCRdb reprocessed the multiplex PCR reads via MiXCR and lists one record per CDR3 protein. The sample yields roughly 36,000 distinct CDR3 sequences, approximately 55% seen once. Sequencing used peripheral blood. These receptors were obtained from an adult woman with stable Graves' hyperthyroidism.

The gene calls are TRBV7-9 and TRBJ2-3; D is ambiguous. Germline V gene sequence: CDR1 SEHNR, CDR2 FQNEAQ (reference sequence). The CDR3 loop spans 12 amino acids. V gave up 5 bases and J gave up 4 bases, with 7 bases separating them. The CDR3 DNA reads as TGTGCCAGCAGCCCCCCCGCAGATACGCAGTATTTT. Encoded protein: CASSPPADTQYF.

A note on this clonotype: Being one base from a much bigger clone, this may be a read error. This is likely a read error, given that the CDR3 carries no conserved phenylalanine or tryptophan at its end. V is TRBV9 and J is TRBJ1-1; no firm D call. From germline, CDR1 is SGDLS and CDR2 YYNGEE. The V and J ends lost 10 bases and 3 bases respectively, with 7 bases between them. The CDR3 sequence is 10 residues long. The CDR3 spells CAEVDTEAFL. CDR3 DNA: TGTGCCGAAGTCGACACTGAAGCTTTCCTT.

The sample holds many counts of this clonotype. V gene TRBV7-9 combines with J gene TRBJ1-2; D is unclear. Looked up from germline, CDR1 is SEHNR and CDR2 is FQNEAQ (reference sequence). The CDR3 is 12 amino acids. V lost 5 bases, J lost 4 bases, and 8 bases lay in between. The CDR3 nucleotides read TGTGCCAGCAGCCCAGACATCTATGGCTACACCTTC. This codes for CASSPDIYGYTF.

This clonotype showed up many times. V is TRBV4-2 and J is TRBJ2-7; D gene uncertain. The CDR3 is 15 residues long. V shed 0 bases and J shed 3 bases, with 12 bases lying between them. CDR1 and CDR2 (germline): LGHNA, YNFKEQ. CDR3 amino acids: CASSQDPGSGYEQYF. As DNA, the CDR3 is TGTGCCAGCAGCCAAGATCCCGGGTCGGGCTACGAGCAGTACTTC.

This chain links TRBV2 with TRBJ2-7, with 8 positions matching TRBD2. V gave up 10 bases and J gave up 0 bases; unmatched junction bases: 11. The CDR3 totals 15 residues. CDR1 and CDR2 (germline): SNHLY, FYNNEI. The CDR3 DNA sequence: TGTGCCACGGACAGCGGGAGTGAGGTCTCCTACGAGCAGTACTTC. Its translation: CATDSGSEVSYEQYF.

V is TRBV10-3 and J is TRBJ2-7; 7 positions agree with TRBD2. The CDR3 has 15 residues. Per the germline V gene, CDR1 is ENHRY and CDR2 is SYGVKD. Trimming at V came to 3 bases and at J to 0 bases, leaving 5 bases not matched to a gene. The CDR3: CAISDPGRYSYEQYF. CDR3 sequence (DNA): TGTGCCATCAGTGACCCCGGGAGGTACTCCTACGAGCAGTACTTC.

This clonotype was recorded many times. The V call is TRBV4-2, the J call TRBJ1-2, with unresolved D. CDR1 LGHNA and CDR2 YNFKEQ come from the germline V gene. Deletions cut 3 bases from V and 1 base from J, with 15 bases between. The CDR3 consists of 16 residues. The DNA of the CDR3 is TGTGCCAGCAGCCAGGTTACGAGCGGCATTAACTATGGCTACACCTTC. Encoded protein: CASSQVTSGINYGYTF.

CDR3 residues: CASSLAGTSGSRLGANVLTF. As DNA, the CDR3 is TGTGCCAGCAGCTTAGCGGGGACTAGCGGGAGTCGCTTAGGGGCCAACGTCCTGACTTTC. J is TRBJ2-6 and V is TRBV7-8, with 14 bases that match TRBD2. There are 20 residues in the CDR3. Looked up from germline, CDR1 is SGHVS and CDR2 is FQNEAQ. With V trimmed by 0 bases and J by 4 bases, 8 bases remained unmatched.

The chain combines TRBV29-1 with TRBJ1-2, with TRBD1 matching over 7 bases. The CDR3 totals 12 residues. Germline-derived CDR1 and CDR2 are SQVTM and ANQGSEA. The trim removed 7 bases at V and 2 bases at J, leaving 4 bases unmatched. The CDR3 DNA follows: TGCAGCGGACAGGGCGGGAACTATGGCTACACCTTC. It encodes CSGQGGNYGYTF.